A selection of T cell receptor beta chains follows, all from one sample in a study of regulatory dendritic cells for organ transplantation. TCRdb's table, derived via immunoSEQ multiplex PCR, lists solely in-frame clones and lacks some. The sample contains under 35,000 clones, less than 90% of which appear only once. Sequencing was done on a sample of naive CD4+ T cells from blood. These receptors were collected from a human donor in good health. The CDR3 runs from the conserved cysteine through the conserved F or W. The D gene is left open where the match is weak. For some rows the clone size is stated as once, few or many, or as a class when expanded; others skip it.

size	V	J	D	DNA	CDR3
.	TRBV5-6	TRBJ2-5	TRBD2	TGTGCCAGCAGCTTACCCCTAGCGGGGGGGCCCCAAGAGACCCAGTACTTC	CASSLPLAGGPQETQYF
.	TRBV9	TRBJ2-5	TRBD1	TGTGCCAGCAGCGTAACCGGGACAGGGGGCACGGAGACCCAGTACTTC	CASSVTGTGGTETQYF
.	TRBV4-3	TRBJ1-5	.	TGCGCCAGCAGCCAAGTCGCTGGTGGGGCGAAATATCAGCCCCAGCATTTT	CASSQVAGGAKYQPQHF
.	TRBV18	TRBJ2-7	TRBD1	TGTGCCAGCTCACCGGAAGGGACAGGGACCTACGAGCAGTACTTC	CASSPEGTGTYEQYF
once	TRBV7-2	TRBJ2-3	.	TGTGCCAGCAGCCGCCTTGGCTATACGCAGTATTTT	CASSRLGYTQYF
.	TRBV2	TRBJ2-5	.	TGTGCCAGCAGTGACGGCGGGGAGACCCAGTACTTC	CASSDGGETQYF
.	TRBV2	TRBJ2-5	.	TGTGCCAGCCATACTAGGGCGTACCAAGAGACCCAGTACTTC	CASHTRAYQETQYF
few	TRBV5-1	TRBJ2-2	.	TGCGCCAGCAGCTTGAGTGCAGGGGTCGGGACCGGGGAGCTGTTTTTT	CASSLSAGVGTGELFF
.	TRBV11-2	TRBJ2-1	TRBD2	TGTGCCAGCAGCTTAGATTCCGGGGGGTGGGGCAATGAGCAGTTCTTC	CASSLDSGGWGNEQFF
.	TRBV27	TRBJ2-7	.	TGTGCCAGCAGTCCATCCGGGTTCTACGAGCAGTACTTC	CASSPSGFYEQYF
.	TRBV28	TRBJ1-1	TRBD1	TGTGCCAGCGCCCTATTGTTCGGGACAGCAATGAACACTGAAGCTTTCTTT	CASALLFGTAMNTEAFF
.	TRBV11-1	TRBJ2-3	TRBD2	TGTGCCAGCAGCCTACGGACTAGCGGGGCAGATACGCAGTATTTT	CASSLRTSGADTQYF
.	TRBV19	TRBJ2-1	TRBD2	TGTGCCAGTAGGAAAGGGACTAGCGGGGGGGATGAGCAGTTCTTC	CASRKGTSGGDEQFF
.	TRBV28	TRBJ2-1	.	TGTGCCAGCAGTCTACCGAGGGGTGGGTCCTACAATGAGCAGTTCTTC	CASSLPRGGSYNEQFF
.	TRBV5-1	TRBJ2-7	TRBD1	TGCGCCAGCAGCTTTTCCGGGACAGGGGGCACCGGCGAGCAGTACTTC	CASSFSGTGGTGEQYF
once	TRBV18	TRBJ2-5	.	TGTGCCAGCTCACCCCTTGTGGGAAACCAAGAGACCCAGTACTTC	CASSPLVGNQETQYF
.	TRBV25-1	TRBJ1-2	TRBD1	TGTGCCAGCAGAGCTTTACAGGGGGCGCGTGGCTACACCTTC	CASRALQGARGYTF
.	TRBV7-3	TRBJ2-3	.	TGTGCCAGCAGCCAGGGTGTGGTGGATACGCAGTATTTT	CASSQGVVDTQYF
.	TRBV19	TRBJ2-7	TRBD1	TGTGCCAGTAGTAGTAGGGACAGGGACGAGCAGTACTTC	CASSSRDRDEQYF
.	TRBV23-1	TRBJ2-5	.	TGCGCCAGCAGTCAAGCCTCAGCTGCAGCCTGTTGTTCGTTGACCCAGTACTTC	CASSQASAAACCSLTQYF
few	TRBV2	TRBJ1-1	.	TGTGCCAGCAGGATCCTCGACGGCACTGAAGCTTTCTTT	CASRILDGTEAFF
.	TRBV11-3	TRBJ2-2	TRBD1	TGTGCCAGCAGCCGACGACAGGGCGACACCGGGGAGCTGTTTTTT	CASSRRQGDTGELFF
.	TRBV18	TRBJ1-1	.	TGTGCCAGCTCTAAGGTCCGGGACACTGAAGCTTTCTTT	CASSKVRDTEAFF
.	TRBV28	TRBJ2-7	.	TGTGCCAGCAGACCACGAATGACAGGTTACGAGCAGTACTTC	CASRPRMTGYEQYF
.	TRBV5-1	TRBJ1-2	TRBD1	TGCGCCAGCAGAATAAGTAGGGACAGCAGTTATGGCTACACCTTC	CASRISRDSSYGYTF
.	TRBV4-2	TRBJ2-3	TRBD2	TGTGCCAGCAGCCGAATTGGACTAGCGGGTGTGCCTACGCAGTATTTT	CASSRIGLAGVPTQYF
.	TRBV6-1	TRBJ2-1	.	TGTGCCAGCACTCAACAGGACAGATACAATGAGCAGTTCTTC	CASTQQDRYNEQFF
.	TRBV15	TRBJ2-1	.	TGTGCCACCGGTTGGGCCCAGGAAGGGAATGAGCAGTTCTTC	CATGWAQEGNEQFF
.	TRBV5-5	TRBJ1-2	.	TGTGCCAGCAGCTCCGAGGGCCCCTATGGCTACACCTTC	CASSSEGPYGYTF
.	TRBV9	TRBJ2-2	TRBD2	TGTGCCAGCAGCGTAGTAGCGGGGTTCACCGGGGAGCTGTTTTTT	CASSVVAGFTGELFF
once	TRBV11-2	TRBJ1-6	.	TGTGCCAGCAGCCCAAACAGGAATTATTCACCCCTCCACTTT	CASSPNRNYSPLHF
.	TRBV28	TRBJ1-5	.	TGTGCCAGCAGGTACAGGGCGTCCCCCAATCAGCCCCAGCATTTT	CASRYRASPNQPQHF
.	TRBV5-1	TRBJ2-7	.	TGCGCCAGCAGCTGGTACCCGGGACACCAAATCTACGAGCAGTACTTC	CASSWYPGHQIYEQYF
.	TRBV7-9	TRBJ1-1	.	TGTGCCAGCAGCTTTGGTTGGGGCGGGCGCGGGAACACTGAAGCTTTCTTT	CASSFGWGGRGNTEAFF
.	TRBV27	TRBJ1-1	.	TGTGCCAGCAGCAGCACGGGGGGGAACACTGAAGCTTTCTTT	CASSSTGGNTEAFF
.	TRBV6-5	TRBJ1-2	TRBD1	TGTGCCAGCAGGGTCGACAGGGGGTATGGCTACACCTTC	CASRVDRGYGYTF
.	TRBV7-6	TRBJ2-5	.	TGTGCCAGCAGCTTAGGGTTTAATCATTACCAAGAGACCCAGTACTTC	CASSLGFNHYQETQYF
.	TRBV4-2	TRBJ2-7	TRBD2	TGTGCCAGCAGCGACATCTCGACTAGCGGGGCCTACGAGCAGTACTTC	CASSDISTSGAYEQYF
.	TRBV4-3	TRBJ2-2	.	TGCGCCAGCAGCCATAACAGGGGCTCAGGGGGGGTTAAGTATTCCGGAGGGCTGTTTTTT	CASSHNRGSGGVKYSGGLFF
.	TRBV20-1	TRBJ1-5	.	TGCAGTGCTCGACGGGATCAGCCCCAGCATTTT	CSARRDQPQHF
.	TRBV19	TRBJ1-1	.	TGTGCCAGTAGCAATTACAGGGTTTCCAACACTGAAGCTTTCTTT	CASSNYRVSNTEAFF